This T cell receptor (beta chain) was profiled in a study of cytotoxic CD8 clonotypes in ibrutinib-treated CLL. Libraries were prepared by immunoSEQ multiplex PCR; TCRdb keeps only in-frame clonotypes and omits some of them. The data show 150,000 to 200,000 clones, roughly 90% seen once. The CDR3 is 15 residues long. The V gene lost 7 bases and the J gene lost 4 bases, with 17 bases spanning the gap. Germline CDR1 MNHEY, CDR2 SMNVEV (reference sequence). Here the sequenced sample was PBMCs, taken at disease progression, from a patient treated with ibrutinib. The chain links TRBV27 to TRBJ2-1; maybe TRBD1 (6 bases). The TCR comes from a human donor with chronic lymphocytic leukemia. The CDR3 coding sequence is TGTGCCAGCAACCCGACAGGCGAACTTTACAATGAGCAGTTCTTC. As protein: CASNPTGELYNEQFF.